A selection of T cell receptor beta chains follows, all from one sample in a study of cytomegalovirus exposure and HLA in healthy donors. The method was immunoSEQ multiplex PCR; TCRdb's version includes in-frame clones alone and lacks a portion of them. The sample consists of 66,000 or so clones, roughly 90% of them appearing once. Specimen: PBMCs. These receptors all come from a young man in good health and CMV-seropositive. CDR3s include the opening cysteine and the closing phenylalanine or tryptophan. The D gene is left open where the match is weak. Size is stated for part of the rows, as once, few or many counts, or as a class when the clone is expanded.

J,D,size,V,length,DNA,CDR3
TRBJ1-1,TRBD1,.,TRBV28,14,TGTGCCAGCAGGCATACAGGGGGCCACACTGAAGCTTTCTTT,CASRHTGGHTEAFF
TRBJ2-2,.,.,TRBV19,20,TGTGCCAGTAGTATAGTAGGAATCACAGAAGGTCCGTTCGGCACCGGGGAGCTGTTTTTT,CASSIVGITEGPFGTGELFF
TRBJ1-4,TRBD1,.,TRBV6-1,14,TGTGCCAGCAGTCTCGGACAGGTGAATGAAAAACTGTTTTTT,CASSLGQVNEKLFF
TRBJ1-5,.,.,TRBV7-9,14,TGTGCCAGCAGCTCGGGAGGGCCCAATCAGCCCCAGCATTTT,CASSSGGPNQPQHF
TRBJ1-2,TRBD1,.,TRBV6-1,14,TGTGCCAGCAGTCTAAGCCAGGGGGCGGGAGGCTACACCTTC,CASSLSQGAGGYTF
TRBJ1-6,.,.,TRBV11-2,13,TGTGCCAGCATGGCACAGCAAAATTCACCCCTCCACTTT,CASMAQQNSPLHF
TRBJ2-5,.,once,TRBV5-1,18,TGCGCCAGCAGCTTGAAAGGCCCGGGACACCTGCTCCAAGAGACCCAGTACTTC,CASSLKGPGHLLQETQYF
TRBJ2-2,TRBD2,.,TRBV9,15,TGTGCCAGCAGCGTAACTAGCGGGAACACCGGGGAGCTGTTTTTT,CASSVTSGNTGELFF
TRBJ1-1,.,.,TRBV28,13,TGTGCCAGCAGTTTACAGGGGTACACTGAAGCTTTCTTT,CASSLQGYTEAFF
TRBJ2-2,.,.,TRBV9,17,TGTGCCAGCAGCGTAGGAGGGCTAGCGTATAGTACCGGGGAGCTGTTTTTT,CASSVGGLAYSTGELFF
TRBJ1-1,TRBD1,.,TRBV7-9,13,TGTGCCAGCAGCTTAGGGACAGGGTGTGAAGCTTTCTTT,CASSLGTGCEAFF
TRBJ1-5,.,.,TRBV19,15,TGTGCCAGTAGTATGAATTCGGCAGGGGATCAGCCCCAGCATTTT,CASSMNSAGDQPQHF
TRBJ2-3,.,.,TRBV25-1,12,TGTGCCAGCACGTTGACAGCAGATACGCAGTATTTT,CASTLTADTQYF
TRBJ2-2,.,.,TRBV11-2,13,TGTGCCAGCAGCTTTGGACGGGGCGGGGAGCTGTTTTTT,CASSFGRGGELFF
TRBJ2-1,TRBD1,.,TRBV6-5,14,TGTGCCAGCAGTCAGGGGACAGCCGCCAATGAGCAGTTCTTC,CASSQGTAANEQFF
TRBJ2-4,.,once,TRBV6-1,13,TGTGCCAGCACCCAAGCCGCCAAAAACATTCAGTACTTC,CASTQAAKNIQYF
TRBJ1-1,TRBD1,few,TRBV7-9,17,TGTGCCAGCAGCTCAAGCACCACGGACAGGGATAGAGTCGGAGCTTTCTTT,CASSSSTTDRDRVGAFF
TRBJ1-2,.,.,TRBV19,16,TGTGCCAGTAGTATCAATGTGGCAGTTCAATTCTATGGCTACACCTTC,CASSINVAVQFYGYTF
TRBJ2-3,.,.,TRBV11-3,14,TGTGCCAGCAGTTTCAGGGGTTTGGGCGATACGCAGTATTTT,CASSFRGLGDTQYF
TRBJ2-1,TRBD2,once,TRBV5-4,14,TGTGCCAGCAGCTTGAGGAGCGGGAGTGGTGAGCAGTTCTTC,CASSLRSGSGEQFF
TRBJ2-7,.,.,TRBV20-1,11,TGCAGTGCTCGGTGGGCATACGAGCAGTACTTC,CSARWAYEQYF
TRBJ2-3,.,.,TRBV7-2,15,TGTGCCACCGCTCGAGAACCTGATAACACAGATACGCAGTATTTT,CATAREPDNTDTQYF
TRBJ2-2,TRBD1,.,TRBV28,15,TGTGCCAGCAGGGGGACAGGGGTTAGGACCGGGGAGCTGTTTTTT,CASRGTGVRTGELFF
TRBJ2-7,TRBD2,few,TRBV5-6,15,TGTGCCAGCAGATTGGGACTAGCGGGCTCCTACGAGCAGTACTTC,CASRLGLAGSYEQYF
TRBJ2-1,.,.,TRBV6-5,15,TGTGCCAGCAGTGTCACTGCTAGCTCCTACAATGAGCAGTTCTTC,CASSVTASSYNEQFF
TRBJ2-1,.,.,TRBV29-1,13,TGCAGCGTTTGGCAGTCCTCCTACAATGAGCAGTTCTTC,CSVWQSSYNEQFF
TRBJ1-3,TRBD1,.,TRBV5-1,15,TGCGCCAGCAGCACTGCGACAGGGGTCGGAAACACCATATATTTT,CASSTATGVGNTIYF
TRBJ2-7,TRBD2,.,TRBV6-5,15,TGTGCCAGCCGCTCGGGACTAGCGGGGCCCTACGAGCAGTACTTC,CASRSGLAGPYEQYF
TRBJ2-7,.,.,TRBV11-3,15,TGTGCCAGCAGCTTAGATGGACTGCCGCGGAACGAGCAGTACTTC,CASSLDGLPRNEQYF
TRBJ2-3,.,.,TRBV28,19,TGTGCCAGCAGTCTCATATACCGGGACACCAATACTAGCACAGATACGCAGTATTTT,CASSLIYRDTNTSTDTQYF
TRBJ2-5,TRBD2,.,TRBV2,14,TGTGCCAGCAGCATCGACAGCGGGGAAGAGACCCAGTACTTC,CASSIDSGEETQYF
TRBJ2-2,.,.,TRBV6-1,15,TGTGCCAGCAGTAAGGTGGCAGGGAACACCGGGGAGCTGTTTTTT,CASSKVAGNTGELFF
TRBJ2-3,TRBD1,few,TRBV18,13,TGTGCCAGCTCATTTGACAGGGAAGATACGCAGTATTTT,CASSFDREDTQYF
TRBJ2-5,.,.,TRBV28,14,TGTGCCAGCAGTTTGGCAGGGTTCCAAGAGACCCAGTACTTC,CASSLAGFQETQYF
TRBJ1-5,.,few,TRBV7-9,14,TGTGCCAGCAGCTTAGGGGGGGTAGGTCAGCCCCAGCATTTT,CASSLGGVGQPQHF
TRBJ2-1,.,.,TRBV14,17,TGTGCCAGCAGTCCTCTGCAGCCGGGCCCAAGGGAGAATGAGCAGTTCTTC,CASSPLQPGPRENEQFF
TRBJ2-2,.,.,TRBV4-1,17,TGCGCCAGCAGCCAACTCCCATTACAGGGAGACACCGGGGAGCTGTTTTTT,CASSQLPLQGDTGELFF
TRBJ1-4,TRBD1,.,TRBV5-1,16,TGCGCCAGCAGCTTGGGTAGACAGGGCAGTAATGAAAAACTGTTTTTT,CASSLGRQGSNEKLFF
TRBJ2-7,TRBD2,.,TRBV19,15,TGTGCCAGTAGTATGGGTCTAGCGGCCTCCTACGAGCAGTACTTC,CASSMGLAASYEQYF
TRBJ2-3,TRBD2,.,TRBV7-8,18,TGTGCCAGCAGCTTGACCCGCGGGAGTAAGGTTAGCACAGATACGCAGTATTTT,CASSLTRGSKVSTDTQYF
TRBJ2-7,TRBD1,.,TRBV29-1,17,TGCAGCGTTGCGGGACAGGGGGGGAGCGGGAGAACCTACGAGCAGTACTTC,CSVAGQGGSGRTYEQYF